This TCR beta chain was identified in a study of sequential checkpoint blockade in melanoma. As for the study in general: Each arm's sequence ended with maintenance nivolumab.

Treatment denoted: randomized to nivolumab then ipilimumab (arm A) or the reverse (arm B). The table came from immunoSEQ multiplex PCR; TCRdb's copy has only in-frame clones and leaves some out. Here the sample spans 20,000 to 25,000 clones, almost 85% being singletons. Trimming removed 4 bases from V and 5 bases from J; junction bases left unmatched: 9. The CDR3 contains 15 residues. Germline V gene lookup returns CDR1 MGHRA and CDR2 YSYEKL. The V gene is TRBV4-1, the J gene TRBJ2-3, with 7 bases lining up with TRBD1. The material was CD8+ T cells sorted from blood (inferred from file names), obtained from a patient given nivolumab and ipilimumab in sequence. The receptor was isolated from a human donor with melanoma. CDR3 DNA sequence: TGCGCCAGCAGCCGGGACAGCTTTCTTGGAGATACGCAGTATTTT. Its protein is CASSRDSFLGDTQYF.